This paragraph reports one TCR beta chain. The antigen it recognizes is unknown. There are no base qualities to consult, and no much larger clone falls within one base. This specimen comes from a study of CD8 T cells in ankylosing spondylitis (dated by TCRdb to the late 2010s). In the study overall: The study set out to find disease-linked TCR variants by profiling T cell receptor beta repertoires in ankylosing spondylitis patients and healthy donors. Peripheral blood was sampled, and synovial fluid was additionally collected from ankylosing spondylitis patients. The full study cohort comprised some 27 ankylosing spondylitis patients and approximately 100 healthy donors.

The paper's findings and limits, for the study overall: A TCR beta motif made up of several highly homologous amino acid variants appeared to be characteristic of blood from ankylosing spondylitis patients. Some motif variants had previously been reported in the synovial fluid and blood of reactive arthritis patients, which suggests shared mechanisms of disease initiation. A CD8+ phenotype was shown by the disease-linked clones, which were found at relatively low frequencies in peripheral blood. Significant enrichment of the disease-linked clones was reported in matched synovial fluid samples from ankylosing spondylitis patients.

V sheds 1 base and J sheds 8 bases, leaving 18 bases between their ends. The cysteine opens and the phenylalanine closes a CDR3 of 15 amino acids. The only DNA kept is the CDR3, 45 bases in frame from the first base. The CDR1 and CDR2 encoded by the germline V gene are SGHRS and YFSETQ. Sequenced using an Illumina HiSeq 2500. Quantitative 5'-RACE with molecular barcodes was the method used to prepare the TCR beta libraries. The paper's data handling went like this. A new computational method based on a probabilistic model of VDJ rearrangement was used to identify disease-linked TCR variants. TCRdb itself trimmed the public reads at Q25 with fastp, ran MiXCR and retained productive beta chains. Identical CDR3 proteins give one entry, which carries the most common genes and DNA. These V and J calls originate from TCRdb's pipeline instead of the authors' own analysis. The sample includes about 340,000 distinct CDR3 sequences, with roughly 14% observed a single time. The ten largest make up about 1.1% of the sample.

Here the chain combines TRBV5-1 and TRBJ1-2, with no confidently assigned D gene. The sample comprised blood, either unsorted or a sorted T cell fraction (not recorded which). This sequence was found in a male donor with ankylosing spondylitis or in good health (not recorded which). CDR3 region: CASSLRGNGHGGYTF. At the DNA level, the sequence is TGCGCCAGCAGCTTGAGAGGGAACGGCCATGGAGGCTACACCTTC.